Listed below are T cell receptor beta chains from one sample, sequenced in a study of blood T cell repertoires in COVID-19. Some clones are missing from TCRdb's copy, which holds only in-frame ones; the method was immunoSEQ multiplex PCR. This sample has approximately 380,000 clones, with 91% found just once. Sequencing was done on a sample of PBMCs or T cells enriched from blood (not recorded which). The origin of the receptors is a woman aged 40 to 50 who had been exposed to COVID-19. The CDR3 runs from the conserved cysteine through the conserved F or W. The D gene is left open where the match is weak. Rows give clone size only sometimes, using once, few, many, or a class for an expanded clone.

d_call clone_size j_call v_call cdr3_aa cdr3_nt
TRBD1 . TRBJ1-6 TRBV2 CASSGRDRGGTLHF TGTGCCAGCAGTGGCCGGGACAGAGGCGGCACCCTCCACTTT
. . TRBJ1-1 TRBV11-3 CASSSGNTEAFF TGTGCCAGCAGCTCCGGGAACACTGAAGCTTTCTTT
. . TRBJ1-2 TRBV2 CASKLQGGQANYGYTF TGTGCCAGCAAGTTGCAGGGAGGTCAGGCTAACTATGGCTACACCTTC
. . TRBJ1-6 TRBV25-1 CASTPGHNSPLHF TGTGCCAGCACCCCAGGGCATAATTCACCCCTCCACTTT
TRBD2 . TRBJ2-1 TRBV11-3 CASSLGSRLAGVYEQFF TGTGCCAGCAGCCTAGGTTCTCGACTAGCGGGAGTGTACGAGCAGTTCTTC
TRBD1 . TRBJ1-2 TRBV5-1 CASSFEGAVYGYTF TGCGCCAGCAGCTTCGAGGGGGCGGTCTATGGCTACACCTTC
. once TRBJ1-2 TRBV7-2 CASSLGVQGFGGYTF TGTGCCAGCAGCTTAGGAGTGCAGGGTTTCGGCGGCTACACCTTC
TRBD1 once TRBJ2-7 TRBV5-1 CASSTHGQGASYEQYF TGCGCCAGCAGCACTCACGGACAGGGGGCCTCCTACGAGCAGTACTTC
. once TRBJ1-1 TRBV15 CATSRGGLVTEAFF TGTGCCACCAGCAGAGGAGGGCTGGTCACTGAAGCTTTCTTT
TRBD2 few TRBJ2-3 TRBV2 CASSDLAGKRDTQYF TGTGCCAGCAGTGATCTAGCGGGCAAGAGAGATACGCAGTATTTT
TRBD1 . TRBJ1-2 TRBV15 CATSRDRGMFYGYTF TGTGCCACCAGCAGAGACAGGGGGATGTTCTATGGCTACACCTTC
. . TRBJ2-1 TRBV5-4 CASSLEGGYNNEQFF TGTGCCAGCAGCTTGGAGGGGGGGTATAACAATGAGCAGTTCTTC
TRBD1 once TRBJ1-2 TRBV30 CAWARDRGSYGYTF TGTGCCTGGGCCCGGGACAGGGGGAGCTATGGCTACACCTTC
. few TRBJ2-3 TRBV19 CASSMSYRGDTQYF TGTGCCAGTAGTATGTCGTATCGGGGAGATACGCAGTATTTT
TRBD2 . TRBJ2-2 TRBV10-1 CASSESGTSTGELFF TGCGCCAGCAGTGAGTCCGGGACTAGTACCGGGGAGCTGTTTTTT
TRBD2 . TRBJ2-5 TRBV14 CASSPTGLAGRETQYF TGTGCCAGCAGCCCCACCGGACTAGCGGGAAGAGAGACCCAGTACTTC
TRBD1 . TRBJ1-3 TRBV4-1 CASSNRGGAGNTIYF TGCGCCAGCAGCAACAGGGGGGGGGCTGGAAACACCATATATTTT
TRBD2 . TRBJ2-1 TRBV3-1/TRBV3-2 CASSPTSGNYNEQFF TGTGCCAGCAGCCCGACTAGCGGGAACTACAATGAGCAGTTCTTC
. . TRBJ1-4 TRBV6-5 CASSSNEGQGEKLFF TGTGCCAGCAGTTCTAACGAGGGGCAGGGGGAAAAACTGTTTTTT
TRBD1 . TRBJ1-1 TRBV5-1 CASSPGGTEAFF TGCGCCAGCAGCCCAGGGGGCACTGAAGCTTTCTTT
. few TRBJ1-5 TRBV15 CATSRRRGGNQPQHF TGTGCCACCAGCAGACGCCGGGGGGGAAATCAGCCCCAGCATTTT
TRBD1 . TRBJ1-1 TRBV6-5 CASTPRGMNTEAFF TGTGCCAGCACACCCAGGGGGATGAACACTGAAGCTTTCTTT
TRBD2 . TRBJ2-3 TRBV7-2 CASSWLAGTDTQYF TGTGCCAGCAGCTGGCTAGCGGGCACAGATACGCAGTATTTT
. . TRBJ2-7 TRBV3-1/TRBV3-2 CASSQGSGPTYEQYF TGTGCCAGCAGCCAAGGGAGCGGGCCTACCTACGAGCAGTACTTC
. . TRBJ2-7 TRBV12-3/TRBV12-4 CASSLYYEQYF TGTGCCAGCAGTTTATACTACGAGCAGTACTTC
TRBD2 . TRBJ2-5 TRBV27 CASRAGGPRETQYF TGTGCCAGCAGAGCGGGGGGGCCAAGGGAGACCCAGTACTTC
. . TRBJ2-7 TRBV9 CASSGTGTYEQYF TGTGCCAGCAGCGGGACCGGGACCTACGAGCAGTACTTC
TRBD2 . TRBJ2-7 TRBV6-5 CASRKGLAASYEQYF TGTGCCAGCAGAAAGGGACTAGCCGCATCCTACGAGCAGTACTTC
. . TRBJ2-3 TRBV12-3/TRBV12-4 CASSFYTDTQYF TGTGCCAGCAGTTTCTACACAGATACGCAGTATTTT